These T cell receptor beta chains were read from a single sample in a study of shared clonotypes between healthy human individuals. Assay: immunoSEQ multiplex PCR; the TCRdb copy retains only in-frame clones and omits some. This sample has approximately 2,200,000 clones, with about 93% found just once. The sequencing input was naive CD8+ T cells from PBMCs. The receptors stem from a man younger than 35 in good health. Some clones in this sample may be carry-over from other donors' samples. The CDR3 runs from the conserved cysteine through the conserved F or W. A D gene is named only where the DNA matches it firmly. Expanded clones get a size class; other rows say once, few or many, or leave the size out.

clone size: -
J gene: TRBJ1-1
CDR3 length: 16
V gene: TRBV9
D gene: TRBD1
CDR3 protein: CASSPHGRQGNTEAFF
CDR3 DNA: TGTGCCAGCAGCCCCCATGGGAGACAGGGGAACACTGAAGCTTTCTTT

clone size: -
J gene: TRBJ2-3
CDR3 length: 16
V gene: TRBV9
D gene: TRBD1
CDR3 protein: CASSVEQGTYTDTQYF
CDR3 DNA: TGTGCCAGCAGCGTAGAACAGGGGACCTACACAGATACGCAGTATTTT

clone size: -
J gene: TRBJ2-3
CDR3 length: 13
V gene: TRBV27
D gene: -
CDR3 protein: CASSRRDRDTQYF
CDR3 DNA: TGTGCCAGCAGTCGACGGGACCGTGATACGCAGTATTTT

clone size: -
J gene: TRBJ2-1
CDR3 length: 15
V gene: TRBV19
D gene: -
CDR3 protein: CASSVGLHSYNEQFF
CDR3 DNA: TGTGCCAGTAGTGTGGGACTTCACTCCTACAATGAGCAGTTCTTC

clone size: -
J gene: TRBJ2-7
CDR3 length: 15
V gene: TRBV7-9
D gene: -
CDR3 protein: CASSLASGLNNEQYF
CDR3 DNA: TGTGCCAGCAGCTTAGCTTCGGGACTCAACAACGAGCAGTACTTC

clone size: -
J gene: TRBJ2-7
CDR3 length: 16
V gene: TRBV7-2
D gene: TRBD2
CDR3 protein: CASSPKRGGGSYEQYF
CDR3 DNA: TGTGCCAGCAGCCCAAAGAGGGGCGGGGGCTCCTACGAGCAGTACTTC

clone size: once
J gene: TRBJ2-7
CDR3 length: 14
V gene: TRBV9
D gene: -
CDR3 protein: CASSQNSVDYEQYF
CDR3 DNA: TGTGCCAGCAGCCAAAATTCAGTAGACTACGAGCAGTACTTC

clone size: -
J gene: TRBJ1-3
CDR3 length: 12
V gene: TRBV29-1
D gene: -
CDR3 protein: CSVVASGNTIYF
CDR3 DNA: TGCAGCGTTGTTGCCTCTGGAAACACCATATATTTT

clone size: -
J gene: TRBJ2-3
CDR3 length: 16
V gene: TRBV11-2
D gene: -
CDR3 protein: CASSLSGAGVLGTQYF
CDR3 DNA: TGTGCCAGCAGCTTATCAGGAGCGGGCGTGTTAGGAACGCAGTATTTT

clone size: -
J gene: TRBJ2-5
CDR3 length: 15
V gene: TRBV28
D gene: TRBD1
CDR3 protein: CAPGETGGFQETQYF
CDR3 DNA: TGTGCCCCAGGGGAGACAGGGGGATTCCAAGAGACCCAGTACTTC

clone size: -
J gene: TRBJ2-1
CDR3 length: 17
V gene: TRBV7-6
D gene: TRBD1
CDR3 protein: CASSLPRGRSSYNEQFF
CDR3 DNA: TGTGCCAGCAGCTTACCGAGGGGGCGTAGCTCCTACAATGAGCAGTTCTTC

clone size: -
J gene: TRBJ1-2
CDR3 length: 14
V gene: TRBV7-2
D gene: -
CDR3 protein: CASSVVAEDYGYTF
CDR3 DNA: TGTGCCAGCAGCGTCGTCGCGGAGGACTATGGCTACACCTTC

clone size: -
J gene: TRBJ1-1
CDR3 length: 16
V gene: TRBV2
D gene: -
CDR3 protein: CASSRGFGSMNTEAFF
CDR3 DNA: TGTGCCAGCAGCCGGGGCTTTGGTTCCATGAACACTGAAGCTTTCTTT

clone size: -
J gene: TRBJ1-5
CDR3 length: 14
V gene: TRBV6-6
D gene: -
CDR3 protein: CASSHNSGNQPQHF
CDR3 DNA: TGTGCCAGCAGCCACAACAGCGGTAATCAGCCCCAGCATTTT

clone size: -
J gene: TRBJ2-6
CDR3 length: 17
V gene: TRBV7-9
D gene: TRBD1
CDR3 protein: CASSPRTGDSGANVLTF
CDR3 DNA: TGTGCCAGCAGCCCGAGGACAGGAGACTCTGGGGCCAACGTCCTGACTTTC

clone size: -
J gene: TRBJ2-1
CDR3 length: 18
V gene: TRBV21-1
D gene: -
CDR3 protein: CASTTIRPAAGTYNEQFF
CDR3 DNA: TGTGCCAGCACCACGATAAGACCTGCAGCGGGAACCTACAATGAGCAGTTCTTC

clone size: few
J gene: TRBJ2-3
CDR3 length: 14
V gene: TRBV7-9
D gene: -
CDR3 protein: CASSLPGGPDTQYF
CDR3 DNA: TGTGCCAGCAGCCTACCTGGAGGACCAGATACGCAGTATTTT

clone size: -
J gene: TRBJ2-5
CDR3 length: 17
V gene: TRBV19
D gene: TRBD1
CDR3 protein: CASSTVVGTVYQETQYF
CDR3 DNA: TGTGCCAGTAGCACTGTCGTGGGGACAGTGTACCAAGAGACCCAGTACTTC

clone size: -
J gene: TRBJ2-4
CDR3 length: 14
V gene: TRBV30
D gene: -
CDR3 protein: CAWSASVAKNIQYF
CDR3 DNA: TGTGCCTGGAGTGCCTCGGTAGCCAAAAACATTCAGTACTTC

clone size: -
J gene: TRBJ1-4
CDR3 length: 13
V gene: TRBV2
D gene: -
CDR3 protein: CASSAGGVEKLFF
CDR3 DNA: TGTGCCAGCAGTGCGGGGGGCGTTGAAAAACTGTTTTTT

clone size: -
J gene: TRBJ2-7
CDR3 length: 15
V gene: TRBV7-8
D gene: -
CDR3 protein: CASSLAGGGAYEQYF
CDR3 DNA: TGTGCCAGCAGCTTAGCGGGCGGGGGCGCCTACGAGCAGTACTTC

clone size: -
J gene: TRBJ2-1
CDR3 length: 15
V gene: TRBV5-1
D gene: TRBD2
CDR3 protein: CASSLTSGIYNEQFF
CDR3 DNA: TGCGCCAGCAGCTTGACTAGCGGAATTTACAATGAGCAGTTCTTC

clone size: -
J gene: TRBJ1-1
CDR3 length: 18
V gene: TRBV28
D gene: -
CDR3 protein: CASSLLGYRDEKNTEAFF
CDR3 DNA: TGTGCCAGCAGTTTATTGGGGTATCGGGACGAAAAGAACACTGAAGCTTTCTTT

clone size: -
J gene: TRBJ2-1
CDR3 length: 17
V gene: TRBV15
D gene: TRBD2
CDR3 protein: CATSTSLGAGVGNEQFF
CDR3 DNA: TGTGCCACCAGCACCTCCCTGGGAGCGGGAGTGGGCAATGAGCAGTTCTTC

clone size: -
J gene: TRBJ2-7
CDR3 length: 15
V gene: TRBV27
D gene: -
CDR3 protein: CASTQGGGSSYEQYF
CDR3 DNA: TGTGCCAGCACCCAGGGTGGAGGGAGCTCCTACGAGCAGTACTTC

clone size: -
J gene: TRBJ2-1
CDR3 length: 16
V gene: TRBV10-3
D gene: -
CDR3 protein: CAISEFVRDQQNEQFF
CDR3 DNA: TGTGCCATCAGTGAGTTCGTTCGGGACCAGCAAAATGAGCAGTTCTTC

clone size: -
J gene: TRBJ2-7
CDR3 length: 14
V gene: TRBV18
D gene: -
CDR3 protein: CASSPNPGAYEQYF
CDR3 DNA: TGTGCCAGCTCACCAAATCCAGGAGCCTACGAGCAGTACTTC

clone size: -
J gene: TRBJ2-7
CDR3 length: 16
V gene: TRBV7-8
D gene: TRBD1
CDR3 protein: CASSRPGGQGTYEQYF
CDR3 DNA: TGTGCCAGCAGCCGTCCTGGGGGACAGGGTACTTACGAGCAGTACTTC

clone size: -
J gene: TRBJ2-1
CDR3 length: 14
V gene: TRBV7-3
D gene: -
CDR3 protein: CASSLQRPNNEQFF
CDR3 DNA: TGTGCCAGCAGCTTACAGCGGCCCAACAATGAGCAGTTCTTC

clone size: -
J gene: TRBJ2-5
CDR3 length: 17
V gene: TRBV28
D gene: TRBD1
CDR3 protein: CATNRDRGGFGKETQYF
CDR3 DNA: TGTGCCACAAACCGGGACAGGGGCGGATTTGGAAAAGAGACCCAGTACTTC

clone size: -
J gene: TRBJ2-1
CDR3 length: 13
V gene: TRBV7-9
D gene: -
CDR3 protein: CASSSRYGNEQFF
CDR3 DNA: TGTGCCAGCAGCTCCCGCTATGGTAATGAGCAGTTCTTC

clone size: -
J gene: TRBJ2-1
CDR3 length: 12
V gene: TRBV4-2
D gene: -
CDR3 protein: CASSQNRREQFF
CDR3 DNA: TGTGCCAGCAGCCAAAATAGGAGGGAGCAGTTCTTC

clone size: few
J gene: TRBJ2-7
CDR3 length: 11
V gene: TRBV29-1
D gene: TRBD1
CDR3 protein: CSVGTGLEQYF
CDR3 DNA: TGCAGCGTAGGGACAGGGCTCGAGCAGTACTTC